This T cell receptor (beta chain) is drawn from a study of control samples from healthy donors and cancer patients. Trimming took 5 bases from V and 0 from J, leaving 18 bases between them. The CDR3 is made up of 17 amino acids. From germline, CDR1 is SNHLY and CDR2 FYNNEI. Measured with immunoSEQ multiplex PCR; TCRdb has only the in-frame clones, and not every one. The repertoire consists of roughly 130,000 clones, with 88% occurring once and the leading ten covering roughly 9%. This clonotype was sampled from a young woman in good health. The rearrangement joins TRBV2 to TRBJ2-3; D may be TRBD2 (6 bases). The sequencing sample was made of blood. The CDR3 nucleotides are TGTGCCAGCAGTCTTCGGGAGTTACGATCTAGCACAGATACGCAGTATTTT. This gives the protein CASSLRELRSSTDTQYF.